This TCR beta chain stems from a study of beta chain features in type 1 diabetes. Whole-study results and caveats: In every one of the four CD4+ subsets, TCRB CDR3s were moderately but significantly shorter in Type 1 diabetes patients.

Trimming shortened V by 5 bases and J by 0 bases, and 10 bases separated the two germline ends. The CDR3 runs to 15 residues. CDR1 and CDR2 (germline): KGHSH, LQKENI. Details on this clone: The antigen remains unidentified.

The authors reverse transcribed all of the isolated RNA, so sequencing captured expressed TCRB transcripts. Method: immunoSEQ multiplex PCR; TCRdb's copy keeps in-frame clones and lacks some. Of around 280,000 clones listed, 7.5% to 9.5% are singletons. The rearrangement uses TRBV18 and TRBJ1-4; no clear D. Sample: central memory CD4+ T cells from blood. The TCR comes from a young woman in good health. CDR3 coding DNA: TGTGCCAGCTCAGAGGGATCTACAACTAATGAAAAACTGTTTTTT. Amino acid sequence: CASSEGSTTNEKLFF.